This T cell receptor beta chain appears in the sequencing data of a study of CD8+CD57+ T cells in acquired aplastic anemia (dated by TCRdb to the late 2010s). Background for the entire study: Extracted DNA from sorted CD4+ and CD8+ cells averaged around 3.4 ug, ranging from roughly 0.2 to 30 ug. CD8+CD57+ expansion was defined as a frequency above the mean frequency observed in healthy subjects. The paper's findings and limits, for the study overall: CD8+ Simpson's diversity did not differ significantly between patients and healthy controls (P=0.060). Twenty-nine CD8+ CDR3 sequences were found to be shared between patients and controls, but these sequences appeared to be highly expressed in patients and within the immunodominant clones of the patients.

Expansion of CD8+CD57+ cells had been shown by flow cytometry in the patients chosen for sequencing. Every patient had severe acquired aplastic anemia, diagnosed using the International Study of Aplastic Anemia and Agranulocytosis and Camitta criteria. Patients had received no therapy at the time of blood sampling. In the study, sorted CD4+ and CD8+ blood T cells from patients with severe aplastic anemia and from healthy subjects underwent deep sequencing of TCR repertoires. Patients were enrolled under clinicaltrials.gov protocols 00001620, 01623167, 00001397, 00071045, 00081523 and 00961064 in the USA. Ficoll-Paque density gradient centrifugation was used to isolate peripheral blood mononuclear cells. Before DNA was extracted, CD4+ and CD8+ T cells were sorted using either FACS or magnetic beads. A remark on this clonotype: It lacks a known antigen. Nothing much larger sits one base from this clone, and base qualities are not available.

Profiling of TCR beta VDJ combinations and CDR3 sequences used genomic DNA as the template. TCR repertoire sequencing was run on an Illumina HiSeq 2000. On the authors' methods: TRBV/TRBJ rearrangement plots, CDR3 size and DJ length profiles, and Simpson's diversity index were used to evaluate the repertoires. The most abundant DNA sequence in the deep sequencing data was defined as the immunodominant clone. CDR3 amino acid sequences were checked for sharing between subjects and were compared against published repertoires and the VDJdb database. TCRdb ran its own pipeline on the public reads, namely fastp trimming at Q25 and MiXCR clone calling, and kept in-frame beta chains. Rows are unified per CDR3 protein, each entry keeping the most common DNA and genes. The V and J calls shown here were made by TCRdb, not taken from the authors' results. The sample records roughly 250,000 distinct CDR3 sequences, 65% to 90% of which are singletons. Approximately 40% of the sample is taken by the ten largest.

The specimen was sorted CD4+, CD8+, or CD8+CD57+ T cells (not recorded which) from PBMCs. The clonotype originates from a human donor with aplastic anemia.

The nucleotide sequence is given as TGTGCCAGCAGCCTCCACTGGGAAGGGCTCGTATATGGCTACACCTTC. The encoded protein is CASSLHWEGLVYGYTF. This sequence uses TRBV11-3 and TRBJ1-2; the D gene lacks a confident call. V is reduced by 5 bases and J by 5 bases, leaving a spacing of 21 bases between them. The CDR3 covers 16 residues, taking in both the cysteine and the phenylalanine. Just CDR3 DNA is preserved here, 48 bases in frame from base 1. The CDR1 and CDR2 encoded by the germline V gene are SGHNT and YENEEA.